Presented here are 4 T cell receptor beta chains from one specimen sequenced in a study of cytotoxic CD8 clonotypes in ibrutinib-treated CLL (dated by TCRdb to about 2021). Library preparation was by the immunoSEQ multiplex PCR assay. This immuneACCESS table, as held by TCRdb, lists in-frame sequences with V and J called but not all clones. Of the missing ones, under half trace to an unresolved V gene in checked studies; the others have no known cause. Within this sample are roughly 110,000 clones, with under 70% of them counted one time only. 37% of the sample goes to the ten largest clones. The time point tag for this specimen amounts to: approximately 2 years on ibrutinib. Sequenced here: PBMCs, sampled after 24 months of ibrutinib treatment. The receptors here all came from a human donor with chronic lymphocytic leukemia.

The chain carries TRBV7-3 and TRBJ2-2; D is undetermined. Germline CDR1 reads SGHTA; CDR2 reads FQGTGA. There are 14 residues in the CDR3. V lost 7 bases and J lost 2, with 11 bases in between. CDR3 in DNA: TGTGCCAGCACCTCTAGGGCCAACACCGGGGAGCTGTTTTTT. It encodes CASTSRANTGELFF.

The chain carries TRBV7-8 and TRBJ2-6; D is tentatively TRBD1 or TRBD2 (5 bases each). V was shortened by 5 bases and J by 2 bases, with 10 bases between the two germline ends. The CDR3 length is 15 residues. The germline CDR1 and CDR2 sequences are SGHVS and FQNEAQ. CDR3 nucleotide sequence: TGTGCCAGCAGCAATATGGGGGCTGGGGCCAACGTCCTGACTTTC. It translates to CASSNMGAGANVLTF.

The chain couples TRBV9 to TRBJ2-1; 12 bases line up with TRBD1. The CDR3 extends over 14 amino acids. V shed 2 bases, J shed 9 bases, and the junction held 3 bases outside the gene matches. CDR1 and CDR2 from the germline V gene are SGDLS and YYNGEE. The CDR3 nucleotides are TGTGCCAGCAGCGTGGGACAGGGGGCAGGTGAGCAGTTCTTC. Amino acid sequence: CASSVGQGAGEQFF.

This clone appeared once. The chain carries TRBV6-6 and TRBJ2-5, with 11 positions matching TRBD1. Germline V CDR1 and CDR2: MNHNY, SVGAGI (reference sequence). The CDR3 loop spans 14 amino acids. V trimming: 6 bases; J trimming: 4 bases; junction bases outside the gene matches: 4. The CDR3 sequence: CASRSGQGGETQYF. The CDR3 DNA reads TGTGCCAGCAGGTCGGGACAGGGGGGAGAGACCCAGTACTTC.